The 6 T cell receptor beta chains listed next were all sequenced from one sample in a study of siplizumab effects on memory and regulatory T cells. Assay used: immunoSEQ multiplex PCR; TCRdb lists only in-frame clones, some missing. The repertoire holds under 95,000 clones, with 90% to 95% as singletons. Sample: non-Treg CD4+ T cells sorted from blood. The source is a human donor in good health.

This clone was seen a single time. The chain is built from TRBV6-5 and TRBJ2-3; D perhaps matches TRBD1 (6 bases). Germline V CDR1 and CDR2: MNHEY, SVGAGI. This CDR3 spans 15 amino acids. Deletions cut 5 bases from V and 2 bases from J, with 14 bases between. The CDR3 protein is CASSATGSSTDTQYF. CDR3 nucleotides: TGTGCCAGCAGTGCTACAGGGAGCTCCACAGATACGCAGTATTTT.

V usage is TRBV15 and J usage is TRBJ2-3; D call uncertain. Germline lookup yields CDR1 LNHNV and CDR2 YYDKDF (reference sequence). V was pared by 1 base and J by 1 base, with 12 bases between. CDR3 length: 16 amino acids. The CDR3 is CATSRGWVSGTDTQYF. CDR3 coding DNA: TGTGCCACCAGCAGAGGTTGGGTGAGTGGCACAGATACGCAGTATTTT.

This clone was recorded once. V usage is TRBV6-5 and J usage is TRBJ1-5, with TRBD1 identical over 7 bases. V shed 6 bases and J 3 bases; nucleotides not matched to a gene: 5. The V gene's germline CDR1 is MNHEY and CDR2 SVGAGI. This CDR3 has 14 residues. The CDR3 DNA is TGTGCCAGCAGGCCGGGACAGCTCAATCAGCCCCAGCATTTT. Amino acids: CASRPGQLNQPQHF.

The chain links TRBV9 to TRBJ1-2, with D perhaps matching TRBD1 (6 bases). Germline V lookup: CDR1 SGDLS, CDR2 YYNGEE. The V end lost 3 bases, the J end lost 2 bases, and 8 bases lay between the germline ends. The CDR3 is 13 amino acids. The CDR3 region is CASSATGNYGYTF. CDR3 DNA: TGTGCCAGCAGCGCCACAGGGAACTATGGCTACACCTTC.

This chain uses TRBV7-9 with TRBJ2-5; maybe TRBD1 (6 bases). From germline, CDR1 is SEHNR and CDR2 FQNEAQ (reference sequence). Trimming removed 11 bases at V and 2 bases at J, with 15 bases between. This CDR3 region has 13 residues. The CDR3: CASIRGLQETQYF. The CDR3 region has the DNA TGTGCCTCTATAAGGGGGTTGCAAGAGACCCAGTACTTC. Variable domain in full (rest from reference TRBV7-9 and TRBJ2-5): DTGVSQNPRHKITKRGQNVTFRCDPISEHNRLYWYRQTLGQGPEFLTYFQNEAQLEKSRLLSDRFSAERPKGSFSTLEIQRTEQGDSAMYLCASIRGLQETQYFGPGTRLLVL.

The chain combines TRBV18 with TRBJ1-2, with D tentatively TRBD1 (5 bases). V lost 4 bases to trimming and J lost 0 bases, with 12 bases between them. Germline V CDR1 and CDR2: KGHSH, LQKENI. The CDR3 runs 15 residues. CDR3 amino acids: CASSQGTLANYGYTF. The CDR3 DNA follows: TGTGCCAGCTCACAGGGGACGCTAGCTAACTATGGCTACACCTTC. Looking up the rest from reference TRBV18 and TRBJ1-2 gives the full variable domain: NAGVMQNPRHLVRRRGQEARLRCSPMKGHSHVYWYRQLPEEGLKFMVYLQKENIIDESGMPKERFSAEFPKEGPSILRIQQVVRGDSAAYFCASSQGTLANYGYTFGSGTRLTVV.